This T cell receptor (beta chain) derives from a study of response to subunit inactivated influenza vaccine. Trimming shortened V by 6 bases and J by 1 base, and 15 bases separated the two germline ends. Germline V gene sequence: CDR1 MDHEN, CDR2 SYDVKM. The CDR3 sequence is 15 residues long. In TCRdb, the RT-PCR reads were re-called with MiXCR into one record per CDR3 protein. The repertoire has about 500,000 distinct CDR3 sequences, 10% to 15% of them found once; the top ten carry roughly 14%. This clonotype was observed a handful of times. The sequenced sample was PBMCs from blood, obtained roughly 48 days after vaccination. The chain links TRBV28 to TRBJ1-2; D might be TRBD1 (6 bases). This sequence was found in a man aged 45-60 years who received an inactivated influenza vaccine. The CDR3 sequence is CASSSRGAVNYGYTF. In nucleotides, the CDR3 is TGTGCCAGCAGCTCCCGGGGGGCGGTTAACTATGGCTACACCTTC.